The entry below gives a single TCR beta chain sequence along with its context. MiXCR, run by TCRdb on the 5' RACE reads, gives a single entry per CDR3 protein. Here the sample spans 180,000 or so distinct CDR3 sequences, around a tenth being singletons. The sample comes from a study of T-cell memory formation after mild COVID-19. Trimming took off 5 bases at V and 0 bases at J, with 11 bases between the two ends. Germline V gene sequence: CDR1 PRHDT, CDR2 FYEKMQ (reference sequence). The CDR3 sequence is 15 residues long. Sequences were obtained from PBMCs or a T cell subset sorted from them (not recorded which). The clonotype comes from a man aged 18 to 29 who had mild COVID-19 (a few samples of this study predate the infection). Cell type and time point are not known. The chain carries TRBV13 and TRBJ1-3; the D is unclear. The CDR3: CASSVDRNSGNTIYF. The CDR3 nucleotides are TGTGCCAGCAGCGTCGATAGAAACTCTGGAAACACCATATATTTT. Full variable domain (outside the CDR3, taken from reference TRBV13 and TRBJ1-3): AAGVIQSPRHLIKEKRETATLKCYPIPRHDTVYWYQQGPGQDPQFLISFYEKMQSDKGSIPDRFSAQQFSDYHSELNMSSLELGDSALYFCASSVDRNSGNTIYFGEGSWLTVV.